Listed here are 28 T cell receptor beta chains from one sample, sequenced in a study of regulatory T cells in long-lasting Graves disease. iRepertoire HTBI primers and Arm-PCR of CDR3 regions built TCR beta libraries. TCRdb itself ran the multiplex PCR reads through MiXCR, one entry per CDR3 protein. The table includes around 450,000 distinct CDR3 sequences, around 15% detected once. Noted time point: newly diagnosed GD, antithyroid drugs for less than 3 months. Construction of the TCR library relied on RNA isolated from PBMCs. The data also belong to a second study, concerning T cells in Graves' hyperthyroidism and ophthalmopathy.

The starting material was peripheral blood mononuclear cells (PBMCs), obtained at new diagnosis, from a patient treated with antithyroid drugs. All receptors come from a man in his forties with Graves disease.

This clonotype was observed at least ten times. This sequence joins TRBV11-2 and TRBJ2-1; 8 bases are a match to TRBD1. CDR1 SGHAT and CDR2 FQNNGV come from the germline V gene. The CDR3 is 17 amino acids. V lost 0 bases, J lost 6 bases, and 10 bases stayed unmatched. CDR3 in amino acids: CASSLDRLDRALNEQFF. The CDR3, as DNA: TGTGCCAGCAGCTTAGATCGCCTGGACAGGGCCCTCAATGAGCAGTTCTTC.

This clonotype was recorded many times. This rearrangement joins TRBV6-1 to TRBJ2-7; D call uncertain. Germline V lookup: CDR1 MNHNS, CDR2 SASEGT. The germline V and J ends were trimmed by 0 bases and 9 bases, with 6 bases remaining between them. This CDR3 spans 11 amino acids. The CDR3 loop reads CASSEALRQYF. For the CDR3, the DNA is TGTGCCAGCAGTGAAGCGTTGCGGCAGTACTTC.

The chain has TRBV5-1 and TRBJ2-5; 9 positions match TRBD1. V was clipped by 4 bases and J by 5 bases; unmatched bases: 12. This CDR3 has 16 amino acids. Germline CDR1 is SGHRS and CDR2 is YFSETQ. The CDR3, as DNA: TGCGCCAGCAGCGCGGGACAGGGCTGGATGGTGGAGACCCAGTACTTC. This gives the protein CASSAGQGWMVETQYF.

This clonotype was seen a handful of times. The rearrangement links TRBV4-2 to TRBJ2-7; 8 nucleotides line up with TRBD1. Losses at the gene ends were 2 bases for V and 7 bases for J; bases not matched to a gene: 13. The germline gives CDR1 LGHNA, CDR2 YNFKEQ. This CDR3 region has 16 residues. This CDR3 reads CASSQNLQGEGGEQYF. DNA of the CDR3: TGTGCCAGCAGCCAAAACCTACAGGGGGAAGGAGGGGAGCAGTACTTC.

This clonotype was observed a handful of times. This CDR3 reads CASSRGTGRGSGKNIQYF. CDR3 coding DNA: TGTGCCAGTAGCCGAGGGACAGGGAGAGGGTCGGGCAAAAACATTCAGTACTTC. The gene calls are TRBV19 and TRBJ2-4, with 9 positions matching TRBD1. CDR1 LNHDA and CDR2 SQIVND come from the germline V gene (reference sequence). V was pared by 6 bases and J by 3 bases, with 15 bases of the junction left unmatched. The CDR3 totals 18 residues.

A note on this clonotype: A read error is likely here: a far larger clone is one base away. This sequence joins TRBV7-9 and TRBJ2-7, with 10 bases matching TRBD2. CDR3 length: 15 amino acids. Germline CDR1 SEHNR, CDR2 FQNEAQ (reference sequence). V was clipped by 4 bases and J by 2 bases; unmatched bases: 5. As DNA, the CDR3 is TGTGCCAGCAGCTCTAGCGGGAGTTCCCCCTACGAGCAGTACTTC. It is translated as CASSSSGSSPYEQYF.

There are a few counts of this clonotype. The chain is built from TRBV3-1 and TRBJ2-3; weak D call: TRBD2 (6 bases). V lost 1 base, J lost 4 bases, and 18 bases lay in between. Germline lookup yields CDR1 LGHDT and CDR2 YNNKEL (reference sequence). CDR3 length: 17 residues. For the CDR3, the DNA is TGTGCCAGCAGCCAAGGTTCAGGTAGCGGCGGTTCAGATACGCAGTATTTT. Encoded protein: CASSQGSGSGGSDTQYF.

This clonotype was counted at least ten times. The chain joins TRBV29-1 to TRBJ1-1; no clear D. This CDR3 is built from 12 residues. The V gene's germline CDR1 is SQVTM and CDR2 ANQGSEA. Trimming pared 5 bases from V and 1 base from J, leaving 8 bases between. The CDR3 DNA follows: TGCAGCGTTAAGAGGGCGAACACTGAAGCTTTCTTT. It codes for CSVKRANTEAFF. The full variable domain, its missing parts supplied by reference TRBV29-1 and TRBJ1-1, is SAVISQKPSRDICQRGTSLTIQCQVDSQVTMMFWYRQQPGQSLTLIATANQGSEATYESGFVIDKFPISRPNLTFSTLTVSNMSPEDSSIYLCSVKRANTEAFFGQGTRLTVV.

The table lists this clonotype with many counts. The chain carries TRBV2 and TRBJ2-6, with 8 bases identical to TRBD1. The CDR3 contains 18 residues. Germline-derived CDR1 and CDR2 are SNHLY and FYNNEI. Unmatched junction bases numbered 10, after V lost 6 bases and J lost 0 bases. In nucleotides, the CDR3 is TGTGCCAGCAGATTTCCGAAGGACAGGGACTCTGGGGCCAACGTCCTGACTTTC. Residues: CASRFPKDRDSGANVLTF.

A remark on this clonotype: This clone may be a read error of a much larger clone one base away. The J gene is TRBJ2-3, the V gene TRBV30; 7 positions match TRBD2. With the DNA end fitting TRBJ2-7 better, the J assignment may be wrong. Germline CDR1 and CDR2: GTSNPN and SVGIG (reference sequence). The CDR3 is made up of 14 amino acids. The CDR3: CAWSVRTSRDEQYF. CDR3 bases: TGTGCCTGGAGTGTTCGGACTAGTCGGGATGAGCAGTACTTC.

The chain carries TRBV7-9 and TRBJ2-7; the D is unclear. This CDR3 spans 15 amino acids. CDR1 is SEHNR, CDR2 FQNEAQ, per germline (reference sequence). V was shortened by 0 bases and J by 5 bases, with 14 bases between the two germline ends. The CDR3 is CASSLAPKLIHEQYF. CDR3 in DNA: TGTGCCAGCAGCTTAGCGCCGAAACTCATCCACGAGCAGTACTTC. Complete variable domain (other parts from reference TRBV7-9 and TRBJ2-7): DTGVSQNPRHKITKRGQNVTFRCDPISEHNRLYWYRQTLGQGPEFLTYFQNEAQLEKSRLLSDRFSAERPKGSFSTLEIQRTEQGDSAMYLCASSLAPKLIHEQYFGPGTRLTVT.

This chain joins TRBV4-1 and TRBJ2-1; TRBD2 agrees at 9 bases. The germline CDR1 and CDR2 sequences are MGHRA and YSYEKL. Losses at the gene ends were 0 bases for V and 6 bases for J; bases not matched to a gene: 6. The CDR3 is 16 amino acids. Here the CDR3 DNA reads TGCGCCAGCAGCCAAGATGGGGCGGGAGGGCTCAATGAGCAGTTCTTC. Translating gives CASSQDGAGGLNEQFF.

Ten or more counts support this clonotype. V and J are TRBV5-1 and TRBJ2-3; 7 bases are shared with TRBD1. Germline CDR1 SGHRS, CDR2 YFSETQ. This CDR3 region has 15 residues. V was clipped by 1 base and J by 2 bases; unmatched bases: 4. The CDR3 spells CASSLRQGVTDTQYF. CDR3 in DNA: TGCGCCAGCAGCTTGCGTCAGGGGGTCACAGATACGCAGTATTTT.

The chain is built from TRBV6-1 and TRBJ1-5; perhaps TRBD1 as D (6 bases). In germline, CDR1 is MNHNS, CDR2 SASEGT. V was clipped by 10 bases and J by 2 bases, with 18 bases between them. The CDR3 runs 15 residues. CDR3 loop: CATLPGGEGNQPQHF. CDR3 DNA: TGTGCCACCCTCCCCGGGGGCGAAGGCAATCAGCCCCAGCATTTT.

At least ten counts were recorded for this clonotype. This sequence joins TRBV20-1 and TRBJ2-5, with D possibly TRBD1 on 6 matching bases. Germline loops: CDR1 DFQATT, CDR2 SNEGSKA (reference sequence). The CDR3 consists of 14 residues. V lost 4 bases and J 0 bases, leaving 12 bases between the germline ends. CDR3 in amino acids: CSAISRDNQETQYF. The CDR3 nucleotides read TGCAGTGCTATCAGCCGGGACAACCAAGAGACCCAGTACTTC.

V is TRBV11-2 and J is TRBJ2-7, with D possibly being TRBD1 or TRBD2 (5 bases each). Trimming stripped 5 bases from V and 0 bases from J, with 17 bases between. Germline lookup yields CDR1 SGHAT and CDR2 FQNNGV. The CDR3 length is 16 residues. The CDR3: CASSPLARQSSYEQYF. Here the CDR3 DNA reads TGTGCCAGCAGCCCCCTAGCCCGACAGAGCTCCTACGAGCAGTACTTC.

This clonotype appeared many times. CDR3 sequence (DNA): TGCGCCAGCAGCTTGGCTCTGACAGGAGGGAATGAAAAACTGTTTTTT. It codes for CASSLALTGGNEKLFF. The chain is built from TRBV5-1 and TRBJ1-4; D perhaps matches TRBD1 (6 bases). V was trimmed by 0 bases and J by 5 bases, leaving 14 bases between them. CDR1 is SGHRS, CDR2 YFSETQ, per germline. This CDR3 contains 16 residues.

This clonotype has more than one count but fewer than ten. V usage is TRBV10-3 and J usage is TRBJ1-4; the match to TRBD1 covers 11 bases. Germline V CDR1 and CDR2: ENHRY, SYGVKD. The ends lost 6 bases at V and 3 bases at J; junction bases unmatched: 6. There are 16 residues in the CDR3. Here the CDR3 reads CAIRPGQGASNEKLFF. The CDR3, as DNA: TGTGCCATCAGGCCAGGACAGGGGGCGTCTAATGAAAAACTGTTTTTT.

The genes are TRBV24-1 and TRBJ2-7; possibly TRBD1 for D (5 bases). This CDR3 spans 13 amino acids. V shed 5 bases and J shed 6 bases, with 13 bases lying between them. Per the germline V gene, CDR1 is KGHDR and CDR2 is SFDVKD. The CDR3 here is CATSGQGRSEQYF. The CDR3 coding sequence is TGTGCCACCAGTGGGCAGGGTAGGAGCGAGCAGTACTTC.

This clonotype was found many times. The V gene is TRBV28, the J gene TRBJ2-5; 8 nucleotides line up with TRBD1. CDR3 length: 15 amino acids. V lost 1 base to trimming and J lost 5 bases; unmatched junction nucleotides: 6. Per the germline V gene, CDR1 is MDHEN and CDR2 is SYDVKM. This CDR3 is CASSLSQGARETQYF. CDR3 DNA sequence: TGTGCCAGCAGTTTATCGCAGGGGGCGCGGGAGACCCAGTACTTC.

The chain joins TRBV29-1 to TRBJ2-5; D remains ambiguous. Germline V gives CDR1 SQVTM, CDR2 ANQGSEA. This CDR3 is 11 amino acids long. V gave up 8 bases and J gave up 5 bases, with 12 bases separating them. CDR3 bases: TGCAGCACCAGGATATCGGAGACCCAGTACTTC. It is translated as CSTRISETQYF.

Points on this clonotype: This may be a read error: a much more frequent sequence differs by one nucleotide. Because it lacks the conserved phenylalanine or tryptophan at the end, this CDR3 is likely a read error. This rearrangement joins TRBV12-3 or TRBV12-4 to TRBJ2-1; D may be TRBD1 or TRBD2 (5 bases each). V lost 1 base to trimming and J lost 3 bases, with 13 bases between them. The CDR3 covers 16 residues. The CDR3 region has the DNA TGTGCCAGCAGTTTAGGGGACCATCCGTTCTACAATGAGCAGTTCCTC. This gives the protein CASSLGDHPFYNEQFL.

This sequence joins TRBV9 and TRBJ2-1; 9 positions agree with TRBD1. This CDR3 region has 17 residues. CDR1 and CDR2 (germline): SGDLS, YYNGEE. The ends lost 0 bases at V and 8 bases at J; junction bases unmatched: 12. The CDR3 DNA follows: TGTGCCAGCAGCGTAGGCGAGGGGACAGGGTGGGGGCATGAGCAGTTCTTC. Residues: CASSVGEGTGWGHEQFF.

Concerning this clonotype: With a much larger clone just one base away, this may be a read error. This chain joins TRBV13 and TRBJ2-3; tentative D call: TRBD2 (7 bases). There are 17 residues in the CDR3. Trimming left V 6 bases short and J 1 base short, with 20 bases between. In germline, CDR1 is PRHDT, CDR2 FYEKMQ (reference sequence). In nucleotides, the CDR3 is TGTGCCAGCAGTCCCACCCGGGGGGCGTTTGGCACAGATACGCAGTATTTT. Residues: CASSPTRGAFGTDTQYF.

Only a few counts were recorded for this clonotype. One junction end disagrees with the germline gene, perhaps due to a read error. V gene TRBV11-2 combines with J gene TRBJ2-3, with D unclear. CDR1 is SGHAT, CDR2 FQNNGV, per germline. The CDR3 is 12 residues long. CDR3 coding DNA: TGTGTCAGCAGCCTAGAGGCAGATACGCAGTATTTT. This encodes CVSSLEADTQYF.

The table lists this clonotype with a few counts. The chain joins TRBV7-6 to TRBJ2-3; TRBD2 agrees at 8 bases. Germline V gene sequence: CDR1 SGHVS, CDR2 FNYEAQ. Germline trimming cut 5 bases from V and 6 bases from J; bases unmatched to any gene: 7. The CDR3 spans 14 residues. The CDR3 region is CASSRGGGLDTQYF. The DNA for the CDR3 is TGTGCCAGCAGCCGGGGGGGGGGATTGGATACGCAGTATTTT.

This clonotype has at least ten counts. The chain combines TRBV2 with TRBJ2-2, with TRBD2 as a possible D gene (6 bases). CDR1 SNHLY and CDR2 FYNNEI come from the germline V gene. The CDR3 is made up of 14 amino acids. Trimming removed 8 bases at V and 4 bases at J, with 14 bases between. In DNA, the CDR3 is TGTGCCAGCGAAGCGGGTGTATCCACCGGGGAGCTGTTTTTT. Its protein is CASEAGVSTGELFF.

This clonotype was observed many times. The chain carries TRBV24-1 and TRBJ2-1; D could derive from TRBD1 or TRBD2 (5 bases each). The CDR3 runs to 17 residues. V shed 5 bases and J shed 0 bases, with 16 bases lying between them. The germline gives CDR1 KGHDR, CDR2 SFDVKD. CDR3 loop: CATSGGWGKSSYNEQFF. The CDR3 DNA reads TGTGCCACCAGTGGAGGTTGGGGGAAGAGCTCCTACAATGAGCAGTTCTTC.